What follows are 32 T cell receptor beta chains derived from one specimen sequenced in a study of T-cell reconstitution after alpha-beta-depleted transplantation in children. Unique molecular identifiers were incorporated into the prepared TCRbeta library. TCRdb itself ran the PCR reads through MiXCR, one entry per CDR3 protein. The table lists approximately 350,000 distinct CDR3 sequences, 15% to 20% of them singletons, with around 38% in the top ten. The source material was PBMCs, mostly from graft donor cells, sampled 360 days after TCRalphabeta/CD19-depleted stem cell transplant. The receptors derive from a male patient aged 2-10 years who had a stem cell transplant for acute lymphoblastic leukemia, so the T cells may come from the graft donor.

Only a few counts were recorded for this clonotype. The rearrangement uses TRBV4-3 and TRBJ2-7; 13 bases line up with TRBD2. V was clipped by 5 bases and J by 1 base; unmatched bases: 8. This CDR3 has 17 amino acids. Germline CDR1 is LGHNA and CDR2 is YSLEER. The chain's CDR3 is CASSTRLAGGPSYEQYF. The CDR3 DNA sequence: TGCGCCAGCAGCACCCGACTAGCGGGAGGCCCATCCTACGAGCAGTACTTC.

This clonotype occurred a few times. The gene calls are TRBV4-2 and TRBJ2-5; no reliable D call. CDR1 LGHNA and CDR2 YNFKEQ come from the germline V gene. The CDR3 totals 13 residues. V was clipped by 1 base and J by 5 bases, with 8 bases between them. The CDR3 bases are TGTGCCAGCAGCCAAGGGGTTTTGGAGACCCAGTACTTC. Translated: CASSQGVLETQYF.

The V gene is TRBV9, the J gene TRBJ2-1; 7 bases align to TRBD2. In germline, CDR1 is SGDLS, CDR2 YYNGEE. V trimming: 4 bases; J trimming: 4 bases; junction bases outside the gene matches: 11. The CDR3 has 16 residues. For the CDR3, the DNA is TGTGCCAGCAGCCCCCGGACTAGTGTGTGGTACAATGAGCAGTTCTTC. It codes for CASSPRTSVWYNEQFF.

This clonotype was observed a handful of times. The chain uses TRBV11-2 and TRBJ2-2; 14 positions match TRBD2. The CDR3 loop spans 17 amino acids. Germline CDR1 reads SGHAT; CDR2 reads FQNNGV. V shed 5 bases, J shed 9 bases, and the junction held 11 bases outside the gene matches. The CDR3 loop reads CASSPRPGLAGDRELFF. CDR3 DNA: TGTGCCAGCAGCCCTCGTCCGGGACTAGCGGGAGATAGGGAGCTGTTTTTT.

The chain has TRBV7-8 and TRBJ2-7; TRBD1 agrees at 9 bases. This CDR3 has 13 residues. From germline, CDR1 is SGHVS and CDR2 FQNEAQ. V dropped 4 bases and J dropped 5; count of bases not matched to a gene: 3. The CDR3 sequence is CASSCDRGNEQYF. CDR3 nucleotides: TGTGCCAGCAGCTGTGACAGGGGGAACGAGCAGTACTTC.

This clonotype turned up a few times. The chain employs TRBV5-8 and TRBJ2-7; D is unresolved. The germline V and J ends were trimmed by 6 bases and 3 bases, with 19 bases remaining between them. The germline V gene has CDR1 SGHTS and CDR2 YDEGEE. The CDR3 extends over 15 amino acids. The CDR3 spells CASTLLLGFGYEQYF. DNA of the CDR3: TGTGCCAGCACCCTTCTTTTGGGTTTCGGCTACGAGCAGTACTTC. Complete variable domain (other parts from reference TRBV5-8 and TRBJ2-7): EAGVTQSPTHLIKTRGQQATLRCSPISGHTSVYWYQQALGLGLQFLLWYDEGEERNRGNFPPRFSGRQFPNYSSELNVNALELEDSALYLCASTLLLGFGYEQYFGPGTRLTVT.

In DNA form, the CDR3 reads TGTGCCAGCAGCTTAAGGTCGGGGAACGGGGGCCGATATGGCTACACCTTC. It is translated as CASSLRSGNGGRYGYTF. The V gene is TRBV7-2, the J gene TRBJ1-2, with D tentatively TRBD1 (6 bases). The CDR3 consists of 17 residues. Trimming removed 2 bases at V and 5 bases at J, with 21 bases between. Germline V gene lookup returns CDR1 SGHTA and CDR2 FQGNSA.

Here the CDR3 reads CASSIQTSSSYEQYF. CDR3 nucleotide sequence: TGTGCCAGCAGCATCCAAACGAGCAGCTCCTACGAGCAGTACTTC. This chain links TRBV12-3 or TRBV12-4 with TRBJ2-7; D is unresolved. V was trimmed by 6 bases and J by 0 bases, leaving 15 bases between them. The CDR3 covers 15 residues.

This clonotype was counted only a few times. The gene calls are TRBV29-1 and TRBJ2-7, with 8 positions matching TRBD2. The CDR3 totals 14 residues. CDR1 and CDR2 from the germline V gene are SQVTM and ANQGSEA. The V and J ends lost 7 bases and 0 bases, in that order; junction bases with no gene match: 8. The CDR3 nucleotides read TGCAGCGCGCGGGGACTAGAGAGCTCCTACGAGCAGTACTTC. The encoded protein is CSARGLESSYEQYF.

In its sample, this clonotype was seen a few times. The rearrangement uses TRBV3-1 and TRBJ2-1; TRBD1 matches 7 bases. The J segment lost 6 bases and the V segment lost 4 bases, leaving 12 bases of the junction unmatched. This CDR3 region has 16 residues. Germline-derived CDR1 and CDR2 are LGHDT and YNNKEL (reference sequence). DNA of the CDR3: TGTGCCAGCAGCCTCCAGACAGGGCTAGGTGGCAATGAGCAGTTCTTC. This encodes CASSLQTGLGGNEQFF.

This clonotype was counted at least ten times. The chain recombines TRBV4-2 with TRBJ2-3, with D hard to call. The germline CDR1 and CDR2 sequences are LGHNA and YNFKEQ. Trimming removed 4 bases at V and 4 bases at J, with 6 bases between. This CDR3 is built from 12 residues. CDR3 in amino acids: CASSRDSDTQYF. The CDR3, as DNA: TGTGCCAGCAGCCGAGATTCAGATACGCAGTATTTT.

Written as DNA, the CDR3 is TGCAGTGCGACCCCATCCCCCCCTTTCTACAATGAGCAGTTCTTC. It encodes CSATPSPPFYNEQFF. J is TRBJ2-1 and V is TRBV20-1; D call uncertain. V lost 6 bases, J lost 3 bases, and 18 bases lay in between. The CDR3 loop spans 15 amino acids. Germline loops: CDR1 DFQATT, CDR2 SNEGSKA (reference sequence).

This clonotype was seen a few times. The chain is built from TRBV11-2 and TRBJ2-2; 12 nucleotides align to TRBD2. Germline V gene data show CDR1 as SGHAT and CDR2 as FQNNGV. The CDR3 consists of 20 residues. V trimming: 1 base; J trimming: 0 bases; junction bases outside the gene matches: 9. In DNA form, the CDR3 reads TGTGCCAGCAGCTTAGGACTAGCGGGAGCGTGGGGCCCGAACACCGGGGAGCTGTTTTTT. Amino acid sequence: CASSLGLAGAWGPNTGELFF. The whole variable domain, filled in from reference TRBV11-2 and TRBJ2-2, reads EAGVAQSPRYKIIEKRQSVAFWCNPISGHATLYWYQQILGQGPKLLIQFQNNGVVDDSQLPKDRFSAERLKGVDSTLKIQPAKLEDSAVYLCASSLGLAGAWGPNTGELFFGEGSRLTVL.

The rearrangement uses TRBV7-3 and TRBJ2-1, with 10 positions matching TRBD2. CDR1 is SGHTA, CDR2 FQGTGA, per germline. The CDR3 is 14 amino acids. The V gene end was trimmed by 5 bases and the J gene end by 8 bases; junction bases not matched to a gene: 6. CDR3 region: CASSQASGSDEQFF. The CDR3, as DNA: TGTGCCAGCAGCCAGGCTAGCGGGAGTGATGAGCAGTTCTTC.

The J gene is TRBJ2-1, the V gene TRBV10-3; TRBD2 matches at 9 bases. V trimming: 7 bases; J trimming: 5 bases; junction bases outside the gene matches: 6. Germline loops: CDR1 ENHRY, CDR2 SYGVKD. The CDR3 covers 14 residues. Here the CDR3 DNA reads TGTGCCATCACTGGGGCGGGAGGGCACAATGAGCAGTTCTTC. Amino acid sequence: CAITGAGGHNEQFF.

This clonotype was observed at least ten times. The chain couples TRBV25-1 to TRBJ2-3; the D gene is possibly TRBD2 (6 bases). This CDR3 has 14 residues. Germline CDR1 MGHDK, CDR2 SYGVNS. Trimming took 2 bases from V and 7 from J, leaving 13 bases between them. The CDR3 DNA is TGTGCCAGCAGTGAACCCGGGACTGGGAATACGCAGTATTTT. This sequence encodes CASSEPGTGNTQYF.

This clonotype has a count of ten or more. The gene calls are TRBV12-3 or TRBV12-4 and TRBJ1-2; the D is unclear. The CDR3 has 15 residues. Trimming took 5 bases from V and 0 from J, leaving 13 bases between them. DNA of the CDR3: TGTGCCAGCAGTCCGGACGAGGGCGCTAACTATGGCTACACCTTC. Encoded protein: CASSPDEGANYGYTF.

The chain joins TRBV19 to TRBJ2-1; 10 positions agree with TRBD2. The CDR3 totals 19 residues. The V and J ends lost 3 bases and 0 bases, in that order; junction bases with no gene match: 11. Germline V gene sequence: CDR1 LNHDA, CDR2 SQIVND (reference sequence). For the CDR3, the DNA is TGTGCCAGTAGTATGACTTCTAGCGGGAGTCTCGGCTCCTACAATGAGCAGTTCTTC. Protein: CASSMTSSGSLGSYNEQFF.

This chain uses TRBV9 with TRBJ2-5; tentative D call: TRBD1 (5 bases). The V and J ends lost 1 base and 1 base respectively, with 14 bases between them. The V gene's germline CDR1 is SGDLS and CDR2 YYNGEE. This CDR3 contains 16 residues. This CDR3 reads CASSVRQGSFQETQYF. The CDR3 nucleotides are TGTGCCAGCAGCGTAAGGCAGGGCTCTTTCCAAGAGACCCAGTACTTC.

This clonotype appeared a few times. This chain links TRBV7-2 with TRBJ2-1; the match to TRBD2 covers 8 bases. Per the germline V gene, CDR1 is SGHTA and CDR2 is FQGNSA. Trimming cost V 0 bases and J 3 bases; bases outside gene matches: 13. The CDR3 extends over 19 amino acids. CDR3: CASSLAPGTRVYGYNEQFF. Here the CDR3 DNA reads TGTGCCAGCAGCTTAGCCCCCGGGACTAGAGTATATGGCTACAATGAGCAGTTCTTC.

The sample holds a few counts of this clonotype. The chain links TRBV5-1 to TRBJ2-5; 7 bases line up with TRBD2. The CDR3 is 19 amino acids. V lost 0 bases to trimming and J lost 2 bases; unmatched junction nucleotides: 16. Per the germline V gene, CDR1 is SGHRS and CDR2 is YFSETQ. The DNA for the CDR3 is TGCGCCAGCAGCTTGGCCGGGTTTCAGCGGGACGCCCAACAAGAGACCCAGTACTTC. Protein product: CASSLAGFQRDAQQETQYF. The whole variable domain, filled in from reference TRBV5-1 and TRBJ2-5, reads KAGVTQTPRYLIKTRGQQVTLSCSPISGHRSVSWYQQTPGQGLQFLFEYFSETQRNKGNFPGRFSGRQFSNSRSEMNVSTLELGDSALYLCASSLAGFQRDAQQETQYFGPGTRLLVL.

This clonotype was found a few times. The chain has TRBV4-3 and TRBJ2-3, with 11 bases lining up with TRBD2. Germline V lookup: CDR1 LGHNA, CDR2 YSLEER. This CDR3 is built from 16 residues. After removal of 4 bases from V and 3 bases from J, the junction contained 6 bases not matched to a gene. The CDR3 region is CASSLGTSGYTDTQYF. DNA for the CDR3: TGCGCCAGCAGCCTAGGGACTAGCGGATATACAGATACGCAGTATTTT.

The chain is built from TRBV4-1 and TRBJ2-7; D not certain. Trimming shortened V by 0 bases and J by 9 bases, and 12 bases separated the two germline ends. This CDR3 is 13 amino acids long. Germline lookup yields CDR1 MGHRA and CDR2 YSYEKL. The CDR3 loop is CASSQDPSPRQYF. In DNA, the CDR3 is TGCGCCAGCAGCCAAGATCCAAGCCCGCGGCAGTACTTC.

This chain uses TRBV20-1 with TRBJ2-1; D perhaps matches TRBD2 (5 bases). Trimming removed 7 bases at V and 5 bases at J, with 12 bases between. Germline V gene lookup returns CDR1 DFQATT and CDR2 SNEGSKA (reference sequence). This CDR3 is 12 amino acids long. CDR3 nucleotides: TGCAGTGTAGGAGGAGGCCACAATGAGCAGTTCTTC. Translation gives CSVGGGHNEQFF.

CDR3 nucleotides: TGTGCCATCAGTCCCCTTCCGCATGATACGCAGTATTTT. Amino acids: CAISPLPHDTQYF. The V gene is TRBV10-3, the J gene TRBJ2-3; D not resolved. CDR3 size: 13 residues. Germline-derived CDR1 and CDR2 are ENHRY and SYGVKD. V was shortened by 5 bases and J by 6 bases, with 12 bases between the two germline ends.

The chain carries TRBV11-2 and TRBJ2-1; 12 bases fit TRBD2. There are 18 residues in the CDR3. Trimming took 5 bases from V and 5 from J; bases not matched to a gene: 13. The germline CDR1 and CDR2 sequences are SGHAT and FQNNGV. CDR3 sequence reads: CASSRGTSGLRLNNEQFF. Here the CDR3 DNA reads TGTGCCAGCAGCCGTGGGACTAGCGGGTTACGTTTGAACAATGAGCAGTTCTTC.

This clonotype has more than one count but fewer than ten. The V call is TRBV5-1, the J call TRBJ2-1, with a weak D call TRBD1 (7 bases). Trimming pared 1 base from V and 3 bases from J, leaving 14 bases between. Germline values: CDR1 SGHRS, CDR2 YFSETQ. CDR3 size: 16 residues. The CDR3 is CASSLNAGGGYNEQFF. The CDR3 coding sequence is TGCGCCAGCAGCTTGAATGCAGGGGGAGGCTACAATGAGCAGTTCTTC.

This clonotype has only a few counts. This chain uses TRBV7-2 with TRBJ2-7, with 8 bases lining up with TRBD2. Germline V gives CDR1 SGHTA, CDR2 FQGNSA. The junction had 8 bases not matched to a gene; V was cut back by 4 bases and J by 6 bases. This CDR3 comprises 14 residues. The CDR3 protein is CASSSSGGFFEQYF. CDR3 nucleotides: TGTGCCAGCAGCTCCAGCGGGGGCTTTTTCGAGCAGTACTTC.

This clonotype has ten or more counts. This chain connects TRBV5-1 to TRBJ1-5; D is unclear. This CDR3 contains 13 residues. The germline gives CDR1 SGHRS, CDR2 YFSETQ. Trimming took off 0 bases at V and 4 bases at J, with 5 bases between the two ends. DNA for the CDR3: TGCGCCAGCAGCTTGGGGGTGAATCAGCCCCAGCATTTT. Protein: CASSLGVNQPQHF.

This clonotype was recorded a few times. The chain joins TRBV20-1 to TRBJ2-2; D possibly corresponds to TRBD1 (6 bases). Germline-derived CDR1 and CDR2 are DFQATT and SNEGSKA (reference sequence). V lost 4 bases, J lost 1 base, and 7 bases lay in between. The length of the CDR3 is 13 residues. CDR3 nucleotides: TGCAGTGCTACGGACAGGAACACCGGGGAGCTGTTTTTT. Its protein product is CSATDRNTGELFF.

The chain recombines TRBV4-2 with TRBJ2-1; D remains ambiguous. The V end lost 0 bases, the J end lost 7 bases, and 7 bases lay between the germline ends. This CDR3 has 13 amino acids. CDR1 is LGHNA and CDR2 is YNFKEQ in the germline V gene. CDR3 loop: CASSQERLNEQFF. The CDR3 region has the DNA TGTGCCAGCAGCCAAGAACGACTGAATGAGCAGTTCTTC.

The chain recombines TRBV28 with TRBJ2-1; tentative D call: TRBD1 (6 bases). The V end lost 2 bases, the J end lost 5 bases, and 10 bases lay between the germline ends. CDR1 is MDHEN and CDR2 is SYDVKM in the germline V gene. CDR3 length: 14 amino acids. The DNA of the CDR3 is TGTGCCAGCAGTTTAAGAGGACAGAACAATGAGCAGTTCTTC. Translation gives CASSLRGQNNEQFF.